The 17 T cell receptor beta chains presented below share a single source sample, sequenced in a study of T cell responses to AZD1222 COVID-19 vaccine. Only in-frame clones appear in the TCRdb table, and some are missing; sequencing was by immunoSEQ multiplex PCR. The sample shows 100,000 to 150,000 clones, approximately 85% of them seen only once. The starting material was peripheral blood, obtained 28 days after the second AZD1222 dose. Source of these receptors: an adult who received the AZD1222 COVID-19 vaccine.

V usage is TRBV2 and J usage is TRBJ2-3, with 8 bases lining up with TRBD2. V was clipped by 11 bases and J by 6 bases; unmatched bases: 13. This CDR3 spans 14 amino acids. Germline V lookup: CDR1 SNHLY, CDR2 FYNNEI. The CDR3 spells CAVRTGTRGDTQYF. CDR3 DNA sequence: TGTGCCGTGAGAACCGGGACTAGGGGGGATACGCAGTATTTT.

The V gene is TRBV10-3, the J gene TRBJ2-7, with TRBD2 matching 10 bases. Germline CDR1 ENHRY, CDR2 SYGVKD. With 0 bases clipped from V and 1 base from J, the junction kept 3 bases outside the gene matches. The length of the CDR3 is 16 residues. For the CDR3, the DNA is TGTGCCATCAGTGAGTCGGTAGCGGGGGGTTCCTACGAGCAGTACTTC. Its translation is CAISESVAGGSYEQYF.

This chain connects TRBV7-2 to TRBJ1-6, with D perhaps matching TRBD1 (6 bases). V gave up 6 bases and J gave up 0 bases, with 12 bases separating them. The CDR3 consists of 16 residues. Germline assignment: CDR1 SGHTA and CDR2 FQGNSA. CDR3 protein: CASRAQGSSYNSPLHF. In DNA form, the CDR3 reads TGTGCCAGCAGAGCTCAGGGGAGCTCCTATAATTCACCCCTCCACTTT.

This clone was detected only once. The V and J genes are TRBV19 and TRBJ2-2; TRBD2 agrees at 9 bases. The germline V gene has CDR1 LNHDA and CDR2 SQIVND (reference sequence). V lost 7 bases and J lost 1; bases outside the gene matches: 16. CDR3 size: 19 residues. The CDR3 region has the DNA TGTGCCAGTACCTACCGACTAGCGGCCACGTCCAAGAACACCGGGGAGCTGTTTTTT. Its protein is CASTYRLAATSKNTGELFF.

The chain links TRBV7-9 to TRBJ2-7, with TRBD1 matching 10 bases. Trimming at V came to 0 bases and at J to 3 bases, leaving 5 bases not matched to a gene. CDR1 SEHNR and CDR2 FQNEAQ come from the germline V gene (reference sequence). This CDR3 region has 16 residues. This CDR3 reads CASSLAGTGADYEQYF. The CDR3 nucleotides read TGTGCCAGCAGCTTAGCGGGGACAGGGGCGGACTACGAGCAGTACTTC.

The chain links TRBV6-7 to TRBJ1-2, with 7 bases fitting TRBD1. TRBV6-7 is annotated as an ORF whose role is uncertain. The length of the CDR3 is 16 residues. V lost 4 bases and J lost 6; bases outside the gene matches: 14. This CDR3 reads CASSSICDRDDNGYTF. The CDR3 bases are TGTGCCAGCAGTTCCATTTGTGACAGGGATGATAATGGCTACACCTTC.

The chain uses TRBV4-1 and TRBJ1-6, with D perhaps TRBD1 (5 bases). The CDR3 spans 15 residues. V was pared by 6 bases and J by 7 bases, with 16 bases between. Germline CDR1 is MGHRA and CDR2 is YSYEKL. The CDR3 coding sequence is TGCGCCAGCAGATTAGGGGTTTCGGAGAATTCACCCCTCCACTTT. It yields the protein CASRLGVSENSPLHF.

The gene calls are TRBV3-1 (or the pseudogene TRBV3-2) and TRBJ2-5, with TRBD2 as a possible D gene (7 bases). Germline V gene sequence: CDR1 LGHDT, CDR2 YNNKEL (reference sequence). The CDR3 length is 13 residues. V lost 4 bases and J 10 bases, leaving 16 bases between the germline ends. CDR3 DNA sequence: TGTGCCAGCAGCCTCCAAGGAGGGGGGGTCCAGTACTTC. Its translation: CASSLQGGGVQYF.

This sequence joins TRBV5-6 and TRBJ2-7; D gene unclear. The length of the CDR3 is 14 residues. The V end lost 2 bases, the J end lost 3 bases, and 12 bases lay between the germline ends. Germline CDR1 and CDR2: SGHDT and YYEEEE. The CDR3 here is CASSFGGTSYEQYF. The CDR3 bases are TGTGCCAGCAGCTTCGGTGGCACCAGCTACGAGCAGTACTTC.

The chain combines TRBV27 with TRBJ2-1; TRBD1 aligns across 9 bases. The CDR3 is 17 amino acids. Germline CDR1 and CDR2: MNHEY and SMNVEV (reference sequence). The trim removed 6 bases at V and 0 bases at J, leaving 9 bases unmatched. The CDR3 here is CASRLQGAAGSYNEQFF. As DNA, the CDR3 is TGTGCCAGCAGGCTACAGGGGGCGGCGGGCTCCTACAATGAGCAGTTCTTC.

This chain connects TRBV2 to TRBJ2-2; 8 bases agree with TRBD1. Looked up from germline, CDR1 is SNHLY and CDR2 is FYNNEI. V was clipped by 6 bases and J by 5 bases; unmatched bases: 8. The CDR3 is 15 residues long. The CDR3 region is CASSLTGGGTGELFF. DNA of the CDR3: TGTGCCAGCAGCTTAACAGGGGGTGGAACCGGGGAGCTGTTTTTT.

V gene TRBV5-1 combines with J gene TRBJ1-3; no definite D call. In germline, CDR1 is SGHRS, CDR2 YFSETQ. The CDR3 extends over 16 amino acids. Trimming cost V 1 base and J 3 bases, with 14 bases left between them. In DNA form, the CDR3 reads TGCGCCAGCAGCTTGTATTCCGAAGTGGGTGGAAACACCATATATTTT. Protein: CASSLYSEVGGNTIYF.

The CDR3 loop is CASSYWLDNTEAFF. In nucleotides, the CDR3 is TGTGCCAGCAGTTACTGGCTAGATAACACTGAAGCTTTCTTT. V and J are TRBV6-2 or TRBV6-3 and TRBJ1-1; unclear D gene. The CDR3 has 14 residues. Germline assignment: CDR1 MNHEY and CDR2 SVGEGT. The V gene lost 1 base and the J gene lost 2 bases, with 8 bases spanning the gap.

The rearrangement uses TRBV12-3 or TRBV12-4 and TRBJ1-1; D gene unclear. The V end lost 7 bases, the J end lost 4 bases, and 7 bases lay between the germline ends. The CDR3 totals 11 residues. The DNA of the CDR3 is TGTGCCAGCACCGAGGTCACTGAAGCTTTCTTT. Translating it yields CASTEVTEAFF.

The chain uses TRBV4-1 and TRBJ2-5; 7 bases match TRBD2. This CDR3 has 19 amino acids. Losses at the gene ends were 0 bases for V and 4 bases for J; bases not matched to a gene: 17. The germline CDR1 and CDR2 sequences are MGHRA and YSYEKL. In DNA, the CDR3 is TGCGCCAGCAGCCAAGAGGATGACGGGGGTAGCGGGTGGCCAGAGACCCAGTACTTC. The encoded protein is CASSQEDDGGSGWPETQYF.

The V call is TRBV6-5, the J call TRBJ1-3; D not resolved. The CDR3 totals 16 residues. Germline V gene sequence: CDR1 MNHEY, CDR2 SVGAGI. V lost 3 bases and J lost 0, with 12 bases in between. The CDR3 bases are TGTGCCAGCAGTTATCTAGCGTTCAGCTCTGGAAACACCATATATTTT. Translation: CASSYLAFSSGNTIYF.

This chain links TRBV15 with TRBJ2-7; possibly TRBD2 for D (5 bases). Germline CDR1 reads LNHNV; CDR2 reads YYDKDF (reference sequence). Trimming removed 0 bases from V and 5 bases from J, with 8 bases in between. The CDR3 runs 13 residues. The CDR3 DNA is TGTGCCACCAGCAGAGAAGAGGGAAACGAGCAGTACTTC. It is translated as CATSREEGNEQYF.